This TCR beta chain was sequenced for a study of identical twins. J was trimmed by 3 bases and V by 6 bases; bases with no gene match: 10. Looked up from germline, CDR1 is MNHEY and CDR2 is SMNVEV (reference sequence). The CDR3 sequence is 15 residues long. This clonotype was seen only a few times. Each cDNA held unique molecular identifiers, and template switching gave it a universal primer site. MiXCR, run by TCRdb on the 5' RACE reads, gives a single entry per CDR3 protein. The table has around 490,000 distinct CDR3 sequences, 20% to 25% seen once. This same sample was also taken into another study, of yellow fever vaccine responses in identical twins.

The chain recombines TRBV27 with TRBJ1-2; 7 positions agree with TRBD1. The TCR sequence derives from a woman younger than 30 in good health. The sequenced sample was CD4+ T cells sorted from blood. The CDR3 region is CASRQTGSRYYGYTF. The CDR3 coding sequence is TGTGCCAGCAGGCAGACAGGGTCTCGTTACTATGGCTACACCTTC.